This T cell receptor beta chain was captured in a study of T-cell memory formation after mild COVID-19. One entry per CDR3 protein results from TCRdb running MiXCR on the 5' RACE reads. Here the sample spans around 100,000 distinct CDR3 sequences, about 20% being singletons. CDR1 and CDR2 (germline): SGHRS, YFSETQ. The CDR3 contains 14 residues. Trimming took 3 bases from V and 3 from J; bases not matched to a gene: 3. The specimen was PBMCs or a T cell subset sorted from them (not recorded which). The TCR originated in a man between 18 and 35 years old who had mild COVID-19 (a few samples of this study predate the infection). Cell type and time point are not known. This chain uses TRBV5-1 with TRBJ2-7, with 10 bases lining up with TRBD1. This CDR3 reads CASSSGQGDYEQYV. In nucleotides, the CDR3 is TGCGCCAGCAGCTCTGGACAGGGGGACTACGAGCAGTACGTC.